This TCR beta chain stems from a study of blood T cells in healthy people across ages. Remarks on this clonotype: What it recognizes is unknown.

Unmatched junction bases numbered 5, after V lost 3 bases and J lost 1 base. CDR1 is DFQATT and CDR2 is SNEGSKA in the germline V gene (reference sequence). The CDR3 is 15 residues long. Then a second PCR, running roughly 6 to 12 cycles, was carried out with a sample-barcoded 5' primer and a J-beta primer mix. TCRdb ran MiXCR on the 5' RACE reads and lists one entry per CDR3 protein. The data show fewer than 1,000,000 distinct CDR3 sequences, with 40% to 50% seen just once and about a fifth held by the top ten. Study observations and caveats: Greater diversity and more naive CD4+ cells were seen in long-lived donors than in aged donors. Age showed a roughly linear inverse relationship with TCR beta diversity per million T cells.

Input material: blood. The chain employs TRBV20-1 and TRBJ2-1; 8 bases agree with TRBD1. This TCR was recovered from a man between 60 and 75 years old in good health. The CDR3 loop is CSARGRGLSYNEQFF. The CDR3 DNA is TGCAGTGCTAGGGGCAGGGGGCTTTCCTACAATGAGCAGTTCTTC.